This TCR beta chain was retrieved from a study of ipilimumab plus nivolumab after autologous stem cell transplantation. On the study more broadly: Patients received a median of roughly five ipilimumab and roughly eight nivolumab doses.

Profiled with immunoSEQ multiplex PCR; TCRdb holds only in-frame clones, not every one. The sample shows about 40,000 clones, around 92% of them seen only once. The CDR3 extends over 15 amino acids. V dropped 5 bases and J dropped 9; count of bases not matched to a gene: 12. Per the germline V gene, CDR1 is SGHTA and CDR2 is FQGNSA. Starting 14 to 28 days after autologous transplant, ipilimumab 1 mg/kg was given. Patients got 3 mg/kg IV nivolumab weeks 1, 4, 7, 10, then biweekly through week 26. The chain carries TRBV7-2 and TRBJ2-1; 8 bases line up with TRBD2. The TCR originated in a male donor with multiple myeloma. The material was PBMCs, obtained in a trial of ipilimumab plus nivolumab as post-transplant consolidation. This CDR3 reads CASSPGPAGVSEQFF. CDR3 in DNA: TGTGCCAGCAGCCCGGGACCAGCGGGAGTCAGTGAGCAGTTCTTC.